Below, 2 T cell receptor beta chains from the same sample are listed, as sequenced in a study of T cell responses to AZD1222 COVID-19 vaccine. Using immunoSEQ multiplex PCR, the repertoire was profiled, and TCRdb retains in-frame clones only, with some absent. The profile shows roughly 120,000 clones, over 90% of them singletons. The material sequenced was peripheral blood, taken 28 days after the second AZD1222 dose. Every receptor here comes from an adult who received the AZD1222 COVID-19 vaccine.

This chain uses TRBV5-4 with TRBJ2-7; D is undetermined. Germline CDR1 is SGHNT and CDR2 is YYREEE (reference sequence). Deletions cut 3 bases from V and 5 bases from J, with 6 bases between. The CDR3 spans 11 residues. DNA for the CDR3: TGTGCCAGCAGCTGGCACCACGAGCAGTACTTC. Residues: CASSWHHEQYF. The full variable domain, with the rest looked up from reference TRBV5-4 and TRBJ2-7, is ETGVTQSPTHLIKTRGQQVTLRCSSQSGHNTVSWYQQALGQGPQFIFQYYREEENGRGNFPPRFSGLQFPNYSSELNVNALELDDSALYLCASSWHHEQYFGPGTRLTVT.

This chain links TRBV18 with TRBJ2-7, with D possibly being TRBD1 (6 bases). The germline gives CDR1 KGHSH, CDR2 LQKENI. The CDR3 loop spans 14 amino acids. V was shortened by 1 base and J by 3 bases, with 10 bases between the two germline ends. Written as DNA, the CDR3 is TGTGCCAGCTCACCACTGACAGGCTTCTACGAGCAGTACTTC. As protein: CASSPLTGFYEQYF.